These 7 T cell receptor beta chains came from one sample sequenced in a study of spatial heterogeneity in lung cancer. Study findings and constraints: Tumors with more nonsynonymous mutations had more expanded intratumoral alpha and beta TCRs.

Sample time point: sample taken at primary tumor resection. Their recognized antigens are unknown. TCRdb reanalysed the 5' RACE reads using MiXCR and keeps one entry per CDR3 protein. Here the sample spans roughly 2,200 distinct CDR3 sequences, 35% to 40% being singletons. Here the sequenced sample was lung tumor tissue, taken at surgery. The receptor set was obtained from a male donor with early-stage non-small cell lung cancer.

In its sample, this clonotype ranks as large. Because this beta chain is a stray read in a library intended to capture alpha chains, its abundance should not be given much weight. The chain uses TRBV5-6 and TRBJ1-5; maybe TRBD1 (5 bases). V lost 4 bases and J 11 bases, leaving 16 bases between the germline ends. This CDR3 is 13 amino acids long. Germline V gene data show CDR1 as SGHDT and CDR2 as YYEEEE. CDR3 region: CASSLGHLGAQHF. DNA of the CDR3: TGTGCCAGCAGCCTCGGACACCTCGGGGCCCAGCATTTT.

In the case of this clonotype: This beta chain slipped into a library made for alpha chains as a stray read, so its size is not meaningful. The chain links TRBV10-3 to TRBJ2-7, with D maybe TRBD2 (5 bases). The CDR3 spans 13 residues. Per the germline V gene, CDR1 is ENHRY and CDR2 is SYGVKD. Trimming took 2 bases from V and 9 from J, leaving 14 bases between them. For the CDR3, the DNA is TGTGCCATCAGTGAGCCGGGGTCCCTGGTGCAGTACTTC. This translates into CAISEPGSLVQYF.

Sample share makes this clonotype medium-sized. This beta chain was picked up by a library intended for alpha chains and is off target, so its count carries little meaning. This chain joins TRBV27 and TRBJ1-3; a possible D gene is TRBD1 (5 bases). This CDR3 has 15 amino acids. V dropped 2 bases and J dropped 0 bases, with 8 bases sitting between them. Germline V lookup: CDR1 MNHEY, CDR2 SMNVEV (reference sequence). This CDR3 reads CASSLQGSSGNTIYF. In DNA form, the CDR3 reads TGTGCCAGCAGTTTACAGGGCTCCTCTGGAAACACCATATATTTT.

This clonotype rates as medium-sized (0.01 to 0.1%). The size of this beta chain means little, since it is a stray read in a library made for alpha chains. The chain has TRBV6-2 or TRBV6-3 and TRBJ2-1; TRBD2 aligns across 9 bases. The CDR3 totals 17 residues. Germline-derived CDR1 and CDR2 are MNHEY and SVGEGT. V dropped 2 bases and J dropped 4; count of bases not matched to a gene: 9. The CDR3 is CASSYPISGSRYNEQFF. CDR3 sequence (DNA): TGTGCCAGCAGTTACCCAATTAGCGGGAGTCGATACAATGAGCAGTTCTTC.

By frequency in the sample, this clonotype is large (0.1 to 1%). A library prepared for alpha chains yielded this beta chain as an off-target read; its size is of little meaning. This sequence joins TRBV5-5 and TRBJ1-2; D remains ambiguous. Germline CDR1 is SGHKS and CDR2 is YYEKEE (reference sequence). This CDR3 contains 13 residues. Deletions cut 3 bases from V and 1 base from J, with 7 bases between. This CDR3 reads CASSSKHNYGYTF. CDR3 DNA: TGTGCCAGCAGCTCGAAGCATAACTATGGCTACACCTTC.

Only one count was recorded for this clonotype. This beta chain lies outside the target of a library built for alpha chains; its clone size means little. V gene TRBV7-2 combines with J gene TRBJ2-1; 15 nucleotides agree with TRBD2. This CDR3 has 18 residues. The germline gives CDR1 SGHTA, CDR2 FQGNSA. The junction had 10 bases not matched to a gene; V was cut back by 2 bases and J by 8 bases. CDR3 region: CASSLYGLAGGLVHEQFF. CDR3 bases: TGTGCCAGCAGCTTATACGGACTAGCGGGAGGGCTGGTCCATGAGCAGTTCTTC.

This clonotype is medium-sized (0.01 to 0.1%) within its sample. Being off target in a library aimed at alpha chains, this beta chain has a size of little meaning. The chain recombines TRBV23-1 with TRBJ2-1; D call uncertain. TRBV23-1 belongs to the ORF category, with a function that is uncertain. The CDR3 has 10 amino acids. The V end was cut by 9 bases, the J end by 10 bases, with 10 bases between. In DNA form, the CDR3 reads TGCGCCAGGACAAGGCTGGAGCAGTTCTTC. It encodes CARTRLEQFF.